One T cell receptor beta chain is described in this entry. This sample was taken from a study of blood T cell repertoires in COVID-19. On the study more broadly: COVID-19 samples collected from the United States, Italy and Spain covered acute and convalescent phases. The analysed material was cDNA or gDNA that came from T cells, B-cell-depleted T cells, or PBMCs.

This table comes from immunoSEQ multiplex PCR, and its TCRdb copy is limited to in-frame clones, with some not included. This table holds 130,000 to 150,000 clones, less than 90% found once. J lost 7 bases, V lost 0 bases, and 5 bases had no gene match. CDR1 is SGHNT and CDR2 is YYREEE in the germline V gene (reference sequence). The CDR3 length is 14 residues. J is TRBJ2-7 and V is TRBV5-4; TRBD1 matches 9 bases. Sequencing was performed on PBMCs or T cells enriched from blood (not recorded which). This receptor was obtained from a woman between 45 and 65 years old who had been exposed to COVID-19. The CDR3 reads CASSLAGGTGEQYF. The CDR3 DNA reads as TGTGCCAGCAGCTTGGCCGGCGGGACAGGGGAGCAGTACTTC.